Here is one TCR beta chain with its context. This entry comes from a study of T cell responses to AZD1222 COVID-19 vaccine. The CDR3 contains 15 residues. Germline V gene lookup returns CDR1 MNHEY and CDR2 SMNVEV (reference sequence). Trimming removed 3 bases at V and 1 base at J, with 10 bases between. The protocol was immunoSEQ multiplex PCR, while the TCRdb copy is restricted to in-frame clones and leaves out a portion. The data contain roughly 150,000 clones, approximately 91% of them singletons. Second doses were pooled across both intervals (about 4 or about 12 weeks). The TCR was taken from an adult who received the AZD1222 COVID-19 vaccine. Sequencing used peripheral blood, obtained 28 days after the second AZD1222 dose. This sequence joins TRBV27 and TRBJ1-5; perhaps TRBD1 as D (6 bases). CDR3 coding DNA: TGTGCCAGCAGTTTCGGCAGGGGAAGCAATCAGCCCCAGCATTTT. It codes for CASSFGRGSNQPQHF.